This T cell receptor beta chain was recorded in a study of CD8+ T cells in alopecia areata. This clone was seen more than once but under ten times. CDR1 SQVTM and CDR2 ANQGSEA come from the germline V gene. V was clipped by 7 bases and J by 0 bases, with 15 bases between them. The CDR3 extends over 14 amino acids. The sequencing template was cDNA reverse transcribed from extracted RNA. Assay used: immunoSEQ multiplex PCR; TCRdb lists only in-frame clones, some missing. The sample consists of over 120,000 clones, around 51% of them appearing once. The specimen comprised CD4+ T cells sorted from blood, sampled at week 0. The sequence came from a human donor with alopecia areata. V is TRBV29-1 and J is TRBJ1-1; no reliable D call. The DNA for the CDR3 is TGCAGCGCAAAGGTTAGAGTGTTGAACACTGAAGCTTTCTTT. This encodes CSAKVRVLNTEAFF. Filled out from reference TRBV29-1 and TRBJ1-1, the complete variable domain reads SAVISQKPSRDICQRGTSLTIQCQVDSQVTMMFWYRQQPGQSLTLIATANQGSEATYESGFVIDKFPISRPNLTFSTLTVSNMSPEDSSIYLCSAKVRVLNTEAFFGQGTRLTVV.